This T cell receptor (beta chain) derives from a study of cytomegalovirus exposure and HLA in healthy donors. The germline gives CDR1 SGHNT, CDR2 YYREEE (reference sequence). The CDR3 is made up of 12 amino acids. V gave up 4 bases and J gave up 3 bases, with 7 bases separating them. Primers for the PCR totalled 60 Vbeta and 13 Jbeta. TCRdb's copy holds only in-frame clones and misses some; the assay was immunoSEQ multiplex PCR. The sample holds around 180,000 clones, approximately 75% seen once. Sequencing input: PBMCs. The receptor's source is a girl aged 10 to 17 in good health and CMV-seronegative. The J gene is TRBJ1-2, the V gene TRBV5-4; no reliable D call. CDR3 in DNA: TGTGCCAGCAGCAAGGAGGACTATGGCTACACCTTC. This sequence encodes CASSKEDYGYTF.